The source of this T cell receptor beta chain is a study of blood T cell repertoires in COVID-19. Whole-study context: Nucleic acid was either cDNA or gDNA, and it came from T cells, B-cell-depleted T cells, or PBMCs.

The method was immunoSEQ multiplex PCR; TCRdb's version includes in-frame clones alone and lacks a portion of them. The sample records 130,000 or so clones, about 90% being singletons. Germline assignment: CDR1 LNHDA and CDR2 SQIVND (reference sequence). The CDR3 totals 15 residues. The V end was cut by 2 bases, the J end by 3 bases, with 13 bases between. The chain uses TRBV19 and TRBJ2-5; D might be TRBD2 (6 bases). Material: peripheral blood. The TCR comes from a woman in her fifties or sixties who had recovered from COVID-19. Here the CDR3 reads CASSITVRGKETQYF. The CDR3 DNA sequence: TGTGCCAGTAGTATAACTGTGCGGGGTAAAGAGACCCAGTACTTC. Full variable domain (missing parts from reference TRBV19 and TRBJ2-5): DGGITQSPKYLFRKEGQNVTLSCEQNLNHDAMYWYRQDPGQGLRLIYYSQIVNDFQKGDIAEGYSVSREKKESFPLTVTSAQKNPTAFYLCASSITVRGKETQYFGPGTRLLVL.